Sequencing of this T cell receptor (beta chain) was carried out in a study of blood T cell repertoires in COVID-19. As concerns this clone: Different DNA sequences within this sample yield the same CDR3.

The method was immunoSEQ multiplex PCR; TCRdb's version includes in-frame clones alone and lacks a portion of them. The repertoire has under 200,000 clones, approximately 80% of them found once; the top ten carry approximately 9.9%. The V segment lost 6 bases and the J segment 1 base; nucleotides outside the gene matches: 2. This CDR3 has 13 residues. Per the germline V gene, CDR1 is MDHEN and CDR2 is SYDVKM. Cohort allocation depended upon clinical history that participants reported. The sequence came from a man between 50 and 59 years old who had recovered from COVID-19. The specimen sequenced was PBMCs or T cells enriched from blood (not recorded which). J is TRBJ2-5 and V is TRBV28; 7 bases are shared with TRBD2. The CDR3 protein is CASSLAVQETQYF. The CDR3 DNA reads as TGTGCCAGCAGCCTAGCGGTCCAAGAGACCCAGTACTTC.